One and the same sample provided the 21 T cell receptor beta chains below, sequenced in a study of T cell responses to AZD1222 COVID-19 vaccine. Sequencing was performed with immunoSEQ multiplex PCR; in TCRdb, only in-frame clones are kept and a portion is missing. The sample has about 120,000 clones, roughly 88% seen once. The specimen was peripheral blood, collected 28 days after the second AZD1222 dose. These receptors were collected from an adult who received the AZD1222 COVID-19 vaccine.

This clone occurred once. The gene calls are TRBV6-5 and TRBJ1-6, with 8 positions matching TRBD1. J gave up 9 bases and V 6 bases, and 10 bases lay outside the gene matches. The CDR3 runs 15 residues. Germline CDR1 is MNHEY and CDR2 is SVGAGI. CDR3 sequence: CASRTGQGEFSPLHF. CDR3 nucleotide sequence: TGTGCCAGCAGGACCGGACAGGGCGAATTTTCACCCCTCCACTTT.

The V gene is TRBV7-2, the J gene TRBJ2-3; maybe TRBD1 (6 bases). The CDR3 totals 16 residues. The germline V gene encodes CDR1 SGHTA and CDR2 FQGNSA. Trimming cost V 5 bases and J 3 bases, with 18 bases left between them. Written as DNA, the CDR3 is TGTGCCAGCAGCCCAGGGGTGGGGAAAATTACAGATACGCAGTATTTT. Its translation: CASSPGVGKITDTQYF.

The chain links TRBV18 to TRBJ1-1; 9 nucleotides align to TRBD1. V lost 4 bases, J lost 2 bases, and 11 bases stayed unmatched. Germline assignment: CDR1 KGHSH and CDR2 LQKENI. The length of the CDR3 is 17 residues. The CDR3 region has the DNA TGTGCCAGCTCACTAAGGAGGACAGGGGACCATAACACTGAAGCTTTCTTT. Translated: CASSLRRTGDHNTEAFF. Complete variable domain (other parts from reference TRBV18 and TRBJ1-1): NAGVMQNPRHLVRRRGQEARLRCSPMKGHSHVYWYRQLPEEGLKFMVYLQKENIIDESGMPKERFSAEFPKEGPSILRIQQVVRGDSAAYFCASSLRRTGDHNTEAFFGQGTRLTVV.

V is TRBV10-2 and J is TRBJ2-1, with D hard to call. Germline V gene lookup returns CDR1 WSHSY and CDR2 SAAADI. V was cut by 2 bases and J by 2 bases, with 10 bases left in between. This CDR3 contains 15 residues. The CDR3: CASSENGPTYNEQFF. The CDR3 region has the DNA TGCGCCAGCAGTGAGAATGGGCCGACCTACAATGAGCAGTTCTTC.

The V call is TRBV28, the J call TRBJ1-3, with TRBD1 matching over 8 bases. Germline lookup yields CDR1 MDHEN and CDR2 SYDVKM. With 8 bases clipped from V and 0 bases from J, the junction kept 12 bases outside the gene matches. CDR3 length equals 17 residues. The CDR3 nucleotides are TGTGCCAGCGGCAAAAGGACAGGGTATCTCTCTGGAAACACCATATATTTT. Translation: CASGKRTGYLSGNTIYF.

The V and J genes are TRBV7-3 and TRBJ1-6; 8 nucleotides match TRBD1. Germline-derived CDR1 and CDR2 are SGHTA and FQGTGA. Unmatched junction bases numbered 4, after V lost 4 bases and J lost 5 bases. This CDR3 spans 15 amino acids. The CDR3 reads CASSSSTGDNSPLHF. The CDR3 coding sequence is TGTGCCAGCAGCTCCTCGACAGGGGATAATTCACCCCTCCACTTT.

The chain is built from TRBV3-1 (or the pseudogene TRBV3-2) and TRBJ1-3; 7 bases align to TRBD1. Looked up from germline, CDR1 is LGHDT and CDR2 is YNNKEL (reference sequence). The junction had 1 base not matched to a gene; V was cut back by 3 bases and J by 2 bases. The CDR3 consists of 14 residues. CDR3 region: CASSQTGTGNTIYF. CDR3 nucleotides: TGTGCCAGCAGCCAGACAGGGACTGGAAACACCATATATTTT.

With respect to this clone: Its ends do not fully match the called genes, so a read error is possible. CDR3 protein: CASSPRRESEKLFF. The CDR3 DNA reads TGTGCTAGCAGCCCTAGGAGGGAATCGGAAAAACTGTTTTTT. The chain is built from TRBV7-7 and TRBJ1-4; D uncertain. The germline CDR1 and CDR2 sequences are SSHAT and FNYEAQ (reference sequence). The CDR3 is 14 amino acids. Drawing the rest from reference TRBV7-7 and TRBJ1-4, the complete variable domain is GAGVSQSPRYKVTKRGQDVTLRCDPISSHATLYWYQQALGQGPEFLTYFNYEAQPDKSGLPSDRFSAERPEGSISTLTIQRTEQRDSAMYRCASSPRRESEKLFFGSGTQLSVL.

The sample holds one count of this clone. The CDR3 spells CASSQVGTGGNEQFF. CDR3 sequence (DNA): TGTGCCAGCAGCCAAGTCGGGACAGGGGGCAATGAGCAGTTCTTC. The chain joins TRBV4-2 to TRBJ2-1; 11 nucleotides match TRBD1. Losses at the gene ends were 1 base for V and 6 bases for J; bases not matched to a gene: 2. The CDR3 runs 15 residues. The germline CDR1 and CDR2 sequences are LGHNA and YNFKEQ.

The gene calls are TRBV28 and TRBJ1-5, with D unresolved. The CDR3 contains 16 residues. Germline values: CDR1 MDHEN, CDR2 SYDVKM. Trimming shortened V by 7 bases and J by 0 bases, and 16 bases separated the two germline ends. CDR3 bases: TGTGCCAGCAATGACCAGGCTTCCTTTAGCAATCAGCCCCAGCATTTT. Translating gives CASNDQASFSNQPQHF. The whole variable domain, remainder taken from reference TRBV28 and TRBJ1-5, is DVKVTQSSRYLVKRTGEKVFLECVQDMDHENMFWYRQDPGLGLRLIYFSYDVKMKEKGDIPEGYSVSREKKERFSLILESASTNQTSMYLCASNDQASFSNQPQHFGDGTRLSIL.

The CDR3 nucleotides are TGTGCTAGTGGCAGGGACAGGGAGGGCACCGGGGAGCTGTTTTTT. Amino acid sequence: CASGRDREGTGELFF. The chain carries TRBV12-5 and TRBJ2-2; TRBD1 matches at 9 bases. This CDR3 region has 15 residues. Germline CDR1 and CDR2: LGHNT and FRNRAP. The ends lost 6 bases at V and 4 bases at J; junction bases unmatched: 6.

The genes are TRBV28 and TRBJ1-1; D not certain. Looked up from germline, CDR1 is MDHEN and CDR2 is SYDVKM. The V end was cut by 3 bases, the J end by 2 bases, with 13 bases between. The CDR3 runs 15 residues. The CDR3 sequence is CASSFFGNGNTEAFF. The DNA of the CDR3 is TGTGCCAGCAGTTTCTTCGGGAATGGAAACACTGAAGCTTTCTTT.

CDR3 protein: CASSESLGQPQHF. The CDR3 coding sequence is TGCGCCAGCAGTGAGTCTTTGGGGCAGCCCCAGCATTTT. The V call is TRBV10-1, the J call TRBJ1-5, with no clear D. The germline gives CDR1 WNHNN, CDR2 SYGVQD (reference sequence). Between the trimmed V and J ends, which lost 0 bases and 7 bases, there was a span of 7 bases. The CDR3 loop spans 13 amino acids.

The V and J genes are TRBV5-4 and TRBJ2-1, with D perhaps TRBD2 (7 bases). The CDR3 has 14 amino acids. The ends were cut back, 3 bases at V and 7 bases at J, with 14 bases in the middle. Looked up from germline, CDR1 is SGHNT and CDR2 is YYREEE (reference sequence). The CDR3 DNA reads TGTGCCAGCAGCTGGGGGGGGGCCTCAAATGAGCAGTTCTTC. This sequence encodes CASSWGGASNEQFF. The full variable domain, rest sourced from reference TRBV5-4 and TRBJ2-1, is ETGVTQSPTHLIKTRGQQVTLRCSSQSGHNTVSWYQQALGQGPQFIFQYYREEENGRGNFPPRFSGLQFPNYSSELNVNALELDDSALYLCASSWGGASNEQFFGPGTRLTVL.

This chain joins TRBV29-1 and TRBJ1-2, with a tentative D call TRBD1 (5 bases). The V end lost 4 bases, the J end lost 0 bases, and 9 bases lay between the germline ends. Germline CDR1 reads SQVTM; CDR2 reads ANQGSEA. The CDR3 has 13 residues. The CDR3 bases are TGCAGCGTTGGTGGGGGAGCTAACTATGGCTACACCTTC. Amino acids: CSVGGGANYGYTF.

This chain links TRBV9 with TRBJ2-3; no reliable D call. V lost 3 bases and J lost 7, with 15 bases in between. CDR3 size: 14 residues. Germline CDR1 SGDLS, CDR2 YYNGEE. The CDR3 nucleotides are TGTGCCAGCAGCGACCAAAGGAAGTCAAATACGCAGTATTTT. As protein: CASSDQRKSNTQYF.

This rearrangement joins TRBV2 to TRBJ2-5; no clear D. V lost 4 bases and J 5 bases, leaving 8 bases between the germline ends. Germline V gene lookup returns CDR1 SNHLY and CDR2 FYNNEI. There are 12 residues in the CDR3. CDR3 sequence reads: CASSVEGETQYF. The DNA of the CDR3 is TGTGCCAGCAGTGTAGAAGGGGAGACCCAGTACTTC.

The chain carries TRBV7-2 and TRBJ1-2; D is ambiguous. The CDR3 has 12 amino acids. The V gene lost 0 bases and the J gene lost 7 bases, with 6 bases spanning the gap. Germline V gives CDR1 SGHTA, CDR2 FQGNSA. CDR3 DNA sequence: TGTGCCAGCAGCTTAGCCCGTATTGGCTACACCTTC. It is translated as CASSLARIGYTF.

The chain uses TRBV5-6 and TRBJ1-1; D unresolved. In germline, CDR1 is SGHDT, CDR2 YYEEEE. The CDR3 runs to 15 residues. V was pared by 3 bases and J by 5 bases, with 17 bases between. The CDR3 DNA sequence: TGTGCCAGCAGCTCAAGGGTAAGGGTTGGGACTGAAGCTTTCTTT. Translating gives CASSSRVRVGTEAFF. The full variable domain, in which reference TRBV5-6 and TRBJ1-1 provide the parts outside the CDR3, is DAGVTQSPTHLIKTRGQQVTLRCSPKSGHDTVSWYQQALGQGPQFIFQYYEEEERQRGNFPDRFSGHQFPNYSSELNVNALLLGDSALYLCASSSRVRVGTEAFFGQGTRLTVV.

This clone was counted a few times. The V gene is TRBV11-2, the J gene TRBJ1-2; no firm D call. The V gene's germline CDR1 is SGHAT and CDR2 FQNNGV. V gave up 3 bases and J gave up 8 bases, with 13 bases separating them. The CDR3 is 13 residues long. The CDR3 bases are TGTGCCAGCAGCTTTGGACCGTATCGCGGCTACACCTTC. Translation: CASSFGPYRGYTF.

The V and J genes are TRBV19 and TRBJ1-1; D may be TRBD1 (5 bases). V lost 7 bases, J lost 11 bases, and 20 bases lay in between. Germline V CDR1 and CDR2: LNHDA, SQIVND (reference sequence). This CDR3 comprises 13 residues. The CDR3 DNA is TGTGCCAGTACCCTACGGGGGGATATCGGGGCTTTCTTT. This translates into CASTLRGDIGAFF. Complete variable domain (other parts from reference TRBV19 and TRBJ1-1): DGGITQSPKYLFRKEGQNVTLSCEQNLNHDAMYWYRQDPGQGLRLIYYSQIVNDFQKGDIAEGYSVSREKKESFPLTVTSAQKNPTAFYLCASTLRGDIGAFFGQGTRLTVV.